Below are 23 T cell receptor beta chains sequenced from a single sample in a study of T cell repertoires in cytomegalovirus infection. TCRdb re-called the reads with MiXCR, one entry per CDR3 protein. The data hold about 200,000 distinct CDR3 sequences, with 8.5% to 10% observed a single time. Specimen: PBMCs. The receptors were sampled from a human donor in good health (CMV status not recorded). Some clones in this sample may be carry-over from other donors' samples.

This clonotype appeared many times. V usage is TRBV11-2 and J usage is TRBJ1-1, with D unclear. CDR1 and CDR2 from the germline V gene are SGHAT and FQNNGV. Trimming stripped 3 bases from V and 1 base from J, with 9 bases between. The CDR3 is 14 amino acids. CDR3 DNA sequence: TGTGCCAGCAGCTTTAATCAGCGGAACACTGAAGCTTTCTTT. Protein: CASSFNQRNTEAFF.

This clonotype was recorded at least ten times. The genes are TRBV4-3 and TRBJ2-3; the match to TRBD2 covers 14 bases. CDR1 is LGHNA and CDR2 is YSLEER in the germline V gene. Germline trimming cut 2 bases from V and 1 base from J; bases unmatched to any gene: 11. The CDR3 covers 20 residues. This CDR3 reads CASSQRAGTSGGGGTDTQYF. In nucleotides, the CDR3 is TGCGCCAGCAGCCAACGCGCCGGGACTAGCGGGGGTGGGGGCACAGATACGCAGTATTTT.

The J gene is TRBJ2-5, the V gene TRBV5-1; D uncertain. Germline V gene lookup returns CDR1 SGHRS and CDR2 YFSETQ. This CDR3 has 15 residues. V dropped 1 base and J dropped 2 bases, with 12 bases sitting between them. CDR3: CASSLSSVRQETQYF. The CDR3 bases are TGCGCCAGCAGCTTGAGTTCCGTACGGCAAGAGACCCAGTACTTC.

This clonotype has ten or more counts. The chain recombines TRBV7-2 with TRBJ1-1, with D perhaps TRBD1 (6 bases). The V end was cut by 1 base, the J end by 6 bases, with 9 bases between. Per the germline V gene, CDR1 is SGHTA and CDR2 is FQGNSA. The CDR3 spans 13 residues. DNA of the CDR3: TGTGCCAGCAGCTTAGTACAGGGTTCTGAAGCTTTCTTT. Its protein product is CASSLVQGSEAFF.

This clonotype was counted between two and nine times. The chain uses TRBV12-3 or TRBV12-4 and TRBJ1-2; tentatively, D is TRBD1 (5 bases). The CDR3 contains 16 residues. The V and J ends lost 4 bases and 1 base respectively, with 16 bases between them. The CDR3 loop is CASSSPGGTLNYGYTF. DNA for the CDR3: TGTGCCAGCAGTTCACCTGGGGGGACCCTTAACTATGGCTACACCTTC.

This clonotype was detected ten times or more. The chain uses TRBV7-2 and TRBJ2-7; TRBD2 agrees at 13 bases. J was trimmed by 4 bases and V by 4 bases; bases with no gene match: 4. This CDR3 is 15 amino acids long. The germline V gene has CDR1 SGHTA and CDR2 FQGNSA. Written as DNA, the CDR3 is TGTGCCAGCAGCTCAACTAGCGGGAGGGTGTACGAGCAGTACTTC. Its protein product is CASSSTSGRVYEQYF.

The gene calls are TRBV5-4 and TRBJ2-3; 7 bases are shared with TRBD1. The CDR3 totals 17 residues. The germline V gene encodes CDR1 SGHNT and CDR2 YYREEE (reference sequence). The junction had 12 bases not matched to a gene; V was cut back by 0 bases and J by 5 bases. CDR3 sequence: CASSLEKQGYVGDTQYF. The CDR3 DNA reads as TGTGCCAGCAGCTTGGAGAAACAGGGGTATGTAGGAGATACGCAGTATTTT.

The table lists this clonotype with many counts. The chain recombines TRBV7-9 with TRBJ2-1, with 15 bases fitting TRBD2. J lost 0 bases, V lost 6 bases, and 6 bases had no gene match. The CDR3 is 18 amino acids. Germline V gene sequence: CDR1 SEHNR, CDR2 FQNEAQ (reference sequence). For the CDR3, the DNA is TGTGCCAGCAGAACGGGACTAGCGGGAGGTCGCTCCTACAATGAGCAGTTCTTC. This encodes CASRTGLAGGRSYNEQFF.

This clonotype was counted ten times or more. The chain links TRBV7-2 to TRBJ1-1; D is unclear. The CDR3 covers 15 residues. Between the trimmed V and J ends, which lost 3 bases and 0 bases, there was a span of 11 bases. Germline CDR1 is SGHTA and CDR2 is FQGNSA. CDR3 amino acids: CASSFTAIMNTEAFF. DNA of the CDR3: TGTGCCAGCAGCTTCACGGCCATAATGAACACTGAAGCTTTCTTT.

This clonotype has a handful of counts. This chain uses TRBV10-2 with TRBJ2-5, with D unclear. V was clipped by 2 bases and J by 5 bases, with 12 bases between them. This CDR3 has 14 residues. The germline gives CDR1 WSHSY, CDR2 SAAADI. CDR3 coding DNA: TGCGCCAGCAGTGAGGTGTGGGTACACGAGACCCAGTACTTC. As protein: CASSEVWVHETQYF.

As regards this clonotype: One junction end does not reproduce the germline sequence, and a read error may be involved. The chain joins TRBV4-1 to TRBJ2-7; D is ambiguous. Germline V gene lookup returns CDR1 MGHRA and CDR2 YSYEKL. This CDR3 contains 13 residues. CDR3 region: CASSQDGLGEQYF. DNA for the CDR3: TGTGCCAGCAGCCAAGATGGCCTAGGCGAGCAGTACTTC.

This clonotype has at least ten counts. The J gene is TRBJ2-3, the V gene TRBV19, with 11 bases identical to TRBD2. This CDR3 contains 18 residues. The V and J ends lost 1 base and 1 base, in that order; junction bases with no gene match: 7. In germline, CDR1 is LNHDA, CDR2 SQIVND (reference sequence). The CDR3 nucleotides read TGTGCCAGTAGTATAGTTACTCTAGCGGGGGGCGGCACAGATACGCAGTATTTT. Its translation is CASSIVTLAGGGTDTQYF.

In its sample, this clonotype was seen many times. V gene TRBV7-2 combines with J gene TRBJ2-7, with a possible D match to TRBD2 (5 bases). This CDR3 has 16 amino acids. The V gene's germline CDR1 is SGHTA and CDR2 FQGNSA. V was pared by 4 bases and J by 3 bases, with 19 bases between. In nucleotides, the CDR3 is TGTGCCAGCAGCTCAACGACGGACTGGATCATCTACGAGCAGTACTTC. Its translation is CASSSTTDWIIYEQYF.

The CDR3 coding sequence is TGTGCCAGCAGCGCGGACGGCTACGAGCAGTACTTC. As protein: CASSADGYEQYF. The V gene is TRBV6-1, the J gene TRBJ2-7, with no clear D. The CDR3 covers 12 residues. V lost 6 bases, J lost 3 bases, and 9 bases lay in between. Germline V gene sequence: CDR1 MNHNS, CDR2 SASEGT.

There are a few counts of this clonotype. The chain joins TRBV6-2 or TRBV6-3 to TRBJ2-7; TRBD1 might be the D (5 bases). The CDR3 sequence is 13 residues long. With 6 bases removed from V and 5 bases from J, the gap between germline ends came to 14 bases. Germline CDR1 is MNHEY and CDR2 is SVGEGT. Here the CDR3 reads CASRRQPRDEQYF. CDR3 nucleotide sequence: TGTGCCAGCAGGCGACAGCCTCGGGACGAGCAGTACTTC.

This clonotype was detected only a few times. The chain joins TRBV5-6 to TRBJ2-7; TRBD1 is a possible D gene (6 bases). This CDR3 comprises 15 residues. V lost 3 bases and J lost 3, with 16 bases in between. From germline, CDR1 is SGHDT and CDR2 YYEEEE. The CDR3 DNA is TGTGCCAGCAGCTCGAGAGGCAGGGGTTTCTACGAGCAGTACTTC. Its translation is CASSSRGRGFYEQYF.

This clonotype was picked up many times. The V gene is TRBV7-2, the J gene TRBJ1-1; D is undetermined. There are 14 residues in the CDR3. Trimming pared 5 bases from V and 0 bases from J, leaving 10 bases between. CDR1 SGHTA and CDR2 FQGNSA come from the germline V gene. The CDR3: CASSMQHLNTEAFF. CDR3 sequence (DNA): TGTGCCAGCAGCATGCAACACTTGAACACTGAAGCTTTCTTT.

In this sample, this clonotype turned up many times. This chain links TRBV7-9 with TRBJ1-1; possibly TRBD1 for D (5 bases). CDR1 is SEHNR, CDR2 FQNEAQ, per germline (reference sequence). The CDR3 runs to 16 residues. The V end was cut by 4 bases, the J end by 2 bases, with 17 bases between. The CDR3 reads CASSSGRGIGNTEAFF. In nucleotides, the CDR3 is TGTGCCAGCAGCTCCGGCCGGGGGATAGGAAACACTGAAGCTTTCTTT.

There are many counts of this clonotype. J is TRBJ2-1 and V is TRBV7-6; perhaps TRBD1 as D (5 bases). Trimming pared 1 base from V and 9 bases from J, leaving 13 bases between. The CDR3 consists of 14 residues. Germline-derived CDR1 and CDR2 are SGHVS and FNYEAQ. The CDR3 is CASSLGPRAAEQFF. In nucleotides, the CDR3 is TGTGCCAGCAGCTTAGGTCCCAGGGCGGCTGAGCAGTTCTTC.

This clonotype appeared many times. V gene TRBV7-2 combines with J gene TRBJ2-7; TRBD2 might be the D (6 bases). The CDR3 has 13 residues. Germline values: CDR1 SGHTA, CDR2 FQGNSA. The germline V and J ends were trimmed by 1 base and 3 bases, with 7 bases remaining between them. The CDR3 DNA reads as TGTGCCAGCAGCTTAGTGCGGGGCTACGAGCAGTACTTC. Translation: CASSLVRGYEQYF.

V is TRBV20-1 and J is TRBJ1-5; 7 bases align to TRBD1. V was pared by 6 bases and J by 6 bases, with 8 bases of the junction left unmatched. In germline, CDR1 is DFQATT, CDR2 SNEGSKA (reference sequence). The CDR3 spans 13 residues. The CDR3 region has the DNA TGCAGTGCGGCGGGAGGGGGCGGTCAGCCCCAGCATTTT. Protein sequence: CSAAGGGGQPQHF.

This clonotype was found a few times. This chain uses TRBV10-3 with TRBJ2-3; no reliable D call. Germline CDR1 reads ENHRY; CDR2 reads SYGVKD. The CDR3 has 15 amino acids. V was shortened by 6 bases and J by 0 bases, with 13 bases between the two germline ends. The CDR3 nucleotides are TGTGCCATCAGCCAACATCTGAGGAGCACAGATACGCAGTATTTT. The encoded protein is CAISQHLRSTDTQYF.

The CDR3 DNA is TGTGCCAGCAGCTTAGAGGGTCGCTGGGGAAGCAAAGAGACCCAGTACTTC. Its translation: CASSLEGRWGSKETQYF. The chain links TRBV7-9 to TRBJ2-5; D is ambiguous. The CDR3 has 17 residues. Germline V CDR1 and CDR2: SEHNR, FQNEAQ (reference sequence). Trimming pared 1 base from V and 3 bases from J, leaving 18 bases between.